These 21 T cell receptor beta chains originate from one sample sequenced in a study of monozygotic twins with cystic fibrosis. Sequenced by immunoSEQ multiplex PCR; TCRdb stores in-frame clones only, minus some. The sample has more than 9,500 clones, roughly 85% seen once. The specimen sequenced was blood. These receptors all come from a man aged 18 to 35 with cystic fibrosis.

The chain has TRBV7-3 and TRBJ2-3, with unresolved D. Germline lookup yields CDR1 SGHTA and CDR2 FQGTGA. The CDR3 runs 14 residues. V gave up 5 bases and J gave up 0 bases, with 9 bases separating them. The CDR3 region has the DNA TGTGCCAGCAGCCCACTCCCTAGCACAGATACGCAGTATTTT. It translates to CASSPLPSTDTQYF.

This clone was found once. Additional DNA sequences in this sample encode the identical CDR3. The J gene is TRBJ2-7, the V gene TRBV5-4; the D is unclear. CDR1 SGHNT and CDR2 YYREEE come from the germline V gene (reference sequence). Trimming pared 0 bases from V and 5 bases from J, leaving 9 bases between. The CDR3 has 13 amino acids. CDR3: CASSLEPTHEQYF. The CDR3 DNA sequence: TGTGCCAGCAGCTTGGAACCAACTCACGAGCAGTACTTC.

This clone was found once. V is TRBV4-2 and J is TRBJ2-3; 11 bases line up with TRBD2. Germline V gene data show CDR1 as LGHNA and CDR2 as YNFKEQ. The CDR3 runs 18 residues. V gave up 1 base and J gave up 4 bases; unmatched junction bases: 10. The CDR3 spells CASSQALAGDDGADTQYF. CDR3 sequence (DNA): TGTGCCAGCAGCCAAGCACTAGCGGGAGACGATGGCGCAGATACGCAGTATTTT.

The rearrangement joins TRBV27 to TRBJ1-1; the D gene is possibly TRBD1 (5 bases). The CDR3 covers 14 residues. V was clipped by 3 bases and J by 5 bases, with 13 bases between them. Germline assignment: CDR1 MNHEY and CDR2 SMNVEV (reference sequence). This chain's CDR3 is CASSFAGLVTEAFF. The DNA for the CDR3 is TGTGCCAGCAGTTTTGCAGGGCTAGTGACTGAAGCTTTCTTT.

This chain uses TRBV7-2 with TRBJ2-7; 9 bases agree with TRBD1. Germline V lookup: CDR1 SGHTA, CDR2 FQGNSA. V dropped 1 base and J dropped 6; count of bases not matched to a gene: 7. The CDR3 is made up of 15 amino acids. The CDR3 here is CASSLVWDRASEQYF. The DNA for the CDR3 is TGTGCCAGCAGCTTAGTTTGGGACAGGGCATCCGAGCAGTACTTC.

This rearrangement joins TRBV7-3 to TRBJ2-3, with 9 positions matching TRBD2. Germline assignment: CDR1 SGHTA and CDR2 FQGTGA. V was pared by 5 bases and J by 6 bases, with 9 bases of the junction left unmatched. This CDR3 region has 15 residues. In DNA form, the CDR3 reads TGTGCCAGCAGCCAGACTAGCGGCGGGCTGGATACGCAGTATTTT. Translated: CASSQTSGGLDTQYF. The variable domain in full, with the rest retrieved from reference TRBV7-3 and TRBJ2-3, is GAGVSQTPSNKVTEKGKYVELRCDPISGHTALYWYRQSLGQGPEFLIYFQGTGAADDSGLPNDRFFAVRPEGSVSTLKIQRTERGDSAVYLCASSQTSGGLDTQYFGPGTRLTVL.

The DNA for the CDR3 is TGTGCCAGCAGTGACTCGGCCAGTTTGAACACTGAAGCTTTCTTT. This codes for CASSDSASLNTEAFF. The V call is TRBV6-4, the J call TRBJ1-1, with D uncertain. In germline, CDR1 is MRHNA, CDR2 SNTAGT. The V end lost 0 bases, the J end lost 0 bases, and 8 bases lay between the germline ends. The CDR3 spans 15 residues.

The V call is TRBV19, the J call TRBJ2-1; 11 bases are a match to TRBD2. CDR3 length: 18 residues. Trimming at V came to 7 bases and at J to 5 bases, leaving 16 bases not matched to a gene. Germline V gene lookup returns CDR1 LNHDA and CDR2 SQIVND (reference sequence). The CDR3 loop reads CASNGLHGLAGGHNEQFF. The CDR3 DNA reads TGTGCCAGTAATGGGCTCCACGGGCTAGCGGGGGGCCACAATGAGCAGTTCTTC.

This sequence joins TRBV4-3 and TRBJ1-3, with D unresolved. CDR1 LGHNA and CDR2 YSLEER come from the germline V gene. The germline V and J ends were trimmed by 2 bases and 1 base, with 12 bases remaining between them. The length of the CDR3 is 16 residues. The CDR3 here is CASSQRSHESGNTIYF. For the CDR3, the DNA is TGCGCCAGCAGCCAACGAAGTCATGAGTCTGGAAACACCATATATTTT.

The gene calls are TRBV9 and TRBJ2-5; tentative D call: TRBD2 (5 bases). The CDR3 has 17 residues. Germline V gene lookup returns CDR1 SGDLS and CDR2 YYNGEE. Trimming took 4 bases from V and 0 from J, leaving 19 bases between them. The CDR3 is CASSTPHLGLYQETQYF. CDR3 DNA sequence: TGTGCCAGCAGCACCCCCCATCTAGGACTGTACCAAGAGACCCAGTACTTC. The full variable domain, in which reference TRBV9 and TRBJ2-5 provide the parts outside the CDR3, is DSGVTQTPKHLITATGQRVTLRCSPRSGDLSVYWYQQSLDQGLQFLIQYYNGEERAKGNILERFSAQQFPDLHSELNLSSLELGDSALYFCASSTPHLGLYQETQYFGPGTRLLVL.

This clone was counted a single time. V is TRBV5-6 and J is TRBJ2-7; D unresolved. V was trimmed by 1 base and J by 6 bases, leaving 14 bases between them. Per the germline V gene, CDR1 is SGHDT and CDR2 is YYEEEE. The CDR3 consists of 14 residues. CDR3 bases: TGTGCCAGCAGCTTGCCCCCTGTGAACTCCGAGCAGTACTTC. Protein product: CASSLPPVNSEQYF.

The genes are TRBV9 and TRBJ2-5; either TRBD1 or TRBD2 may supply D (5 bases each). This CDR3 has 14 residues. Germline V gene lookup returns CDR1 SGDLS and CDR2 YYNGEE. Trimming took off 3 bases at V and 4 bases at J, with 13 bases between the two ends. The CDR3 region is CASSATGTRETQYF. The CDR3 DNA is TGTGCCAGCAGCGCCACCGGGACGAGAGAGACCCAGTACTTC.

V usage is TRBV6-5 and J usage is TRBJ1-1; D unclear. Germline V gene data show CDR1 as MNHEY and CDR2 as SVGAGI. V lost 3 bases and J lost 5, with 13 bases in between. The CDR3 consists of 14 residues. This CDR3 is CASSYSLANTEAFF. The CDR3 DNA sequence: TGTGCCAGCAGTTATTCCCTGGCGAATACTGAAGCTTTCTTT.

This clone has only one observation. The rearrangement links TRBV29-1 to TRBJ2-3; D remains unclear. Germline V gene sequence: CDR1 SQVTM, CDR2 ANQGSEA. This CDR3 has 11 amino acids. The germline V and J ends were trimmed by 7 bases and 4 bases, with 9 bases remaining between them. The DNA of the CDR3 is TGCAGCGCTGGGGATGCAGATACGCAGTATTTT. Its protein is CSAGDADTQYF.

The chain is built from TRBV30 and TRBJ2-3, with D possibly being TRBD1 (5 bases). This CDR3 has 15 residues. Germline lookup yields CDR1 GTSNPN and CDR2 SVGIG (reference sequence). V was pared by 0 bases and J by 2 bases, with 12 bases between. The CDR3 reads CAWSVRAGNTDTQYF. DNA of the CDR3: TGTGCCTGGAGTGTAAGAGCAGGGAACACAGATACGCAGTATTTT.

The chain links TRBV28 to TRBJ2-6, with D unresolved. Trimming pared 10 bases from V and 1 base from J, leaving 11 bases between. CDR3 length: 14 residues. Germline CDR1 is MDHEN and CDR2 is SYDVKM. This CDR3 is CATLQESGANVLTF. CDR3 coding DNA: TGTGCCACCCTTCAAGAGTCTGGGGCCAACGTCCTGACTTTC.

V gene TRBV30 combines with J gene TRBJ1-4, with unresolved D. The CDR3 totals 15 residues. Germline V CDR1 and CDR2: GTSNPN, SVGIG (reference sequence). The ends were cut back, 5 bases at V and 0 bases at J, with 13 bases in the middle. The CDR3, as DNA: TGTGCCTGGGCGGCAACCGTTGCAACTAATGAAAAACTGTTTTTT. Protein: CAWAATVATNEKLFF.

This clone appeared a few times. V usage is TRBV11-2 and J usage is TRBJ1-3; no clear D gene. Trimming took 5 bases from V and 1 from J, leaving 15 bases between them. The V gene's germline CDR1 is SGHAT and CDR2 FQNNGV. This CDR3 has 16 amino acids. The CDR3 here is CASSPHFRMSGNTIYF. The CDR3, as DNA: TGTGCCAGCAGCCCCCACTTTCGTATGTCTGGAAACACCATATATTTT. The full variable domain, with the rest looked up from reference TRBV11-2 and TRBJ1-3, is EAGVAQSPRYKIIEKRQSVAFWCNPISGHATLYWYQQILGQGPKLLIQFQNNGVVDDSQLPKDRFSAERLKGVDSTLKIQPAKLEDSAVYLCASSPHFRMSGNTIYFGEGSWLTVV.

This chain connects TRBV2 to TRBJ2-6; D possibly corresponds to TRBD1 (6 bases). V lost 3 bases, J lost 0 bases, and 12 bases lay in between. Looked up from germline, CDR1 is SNHLY and CDR2 is FYNNEI. CDR3 size: 17 residues. The DNA for the CDR3 is TGTGCCAGCAGTGACTGGCAGGGGATCTCTGGGGCCAACGTCCTGACTTTC. Protein product: CASSDWQGISGANVLTF.

This chain uses TRBV14 with TRBJ2-1; 12 bases map to TRBD2. CDR1 SGHDN and CDR2 FVKESK come from the germline V gene. The CDR3 extends over 17 amino acids. Losses at the gene ends were 3 bases for V and 1 base for J; bases not matched to a gene: 4. The CDR3 spells CASSHTSGGYSYNEQFF. The CDR3 DNA is TGTGCCAGCAGCCACACTAGCGGGGGGTATTCCTACAATGAGCAGTTCTTC.

The rearrangement links TRBV2 to TRBJ1-6, with D unresolved. The germline V and J ends were trimmed by 8 bases and 4 bases, with 12 bases remaining between them. Germline values: CDR1 SNHLY, CDR2 FYNNEI. The CDR3 runs to 14 residues. The CDR3 spells CASRREQYNSPLHF. CDR3 coding DNA: TGTGCCAGCCGTCGGGAGCAATATAATTCACCCCTCCACTTT.